What follows describes a single TCR beta chain. This record comes from a study of patients and donors after allogeneic stem cell transplantation. The CDR3 sequence is 15 residues long. Germline loops: CDR1 SGHTA, CDR2 FQGNSA. V lost 2 bases, J lost 5 bases, and 15 bases lay in between. TCRdb passed the RT-PCR reads through MiXCR, listing each CDR3 protein once. In the table there are roughly 940,000 distinct CDR3 sequences, more than 15% of which are singletons. The receptor was derived from a human donor who was either an allogeneic HSCT recipient or a stem cell or donor lymphocyte infusion donor (not recorded which). It is not recorded whose cells these are; they may come from a transplant donor. The chain is built from TRBV7-2 and TRBJ1-1; perhaps TRBD1 as D (6 bases). Sample: blood, either unsorted or a sorted T cell fraction (not recorded which). This chain's CDR3 is CASSLFGGATTEAFF. The CDR3, as DNA: TGTGCCAGCAGCTTATTCGGGGGGGCGACGACTGAAGCTTTCTTT.